Listed below are T cell receptor beta chains from one sample, sequenced in a study of T cell responses to AZD1222 COVID-19 vaccine. This table comes from immunoSEQ multiplex PCR, and its TCRdb copy is limited to in-frame clones, with some not included. Here the sample spans some 60,000 clones, around three quarters being singletons. Material: peripheral blood, obtained 28 days after the second AZD1222 dose. These TCRs come from an adult who received the AZD1222 COVID-19 vaccine. Each CDR3 is given with its conserved first and last residue. D genes are given only for firm matches. The size entry is marked missing in some rows and otherwise reads once, few, many or a size class.

13 . TRBJ2-7 TRBV28 . CASGRGDSYEQYF TGTGCCAGCGGCAGGGGTGACTCCTACGAGCAGTACTTC
14 . TRBJ1-2 TRBV28 once CASARDLTNYGYTF TGTGCCAGCGCCAGGGACCTAACCAACTATGGCTACACCTTC
17 . TRBJ2-1 TRBV18 . CASSPRTSGSSYNEQFF TGTGCCAGCTCACCACGCACAAGCGGCAGCTCCTACAATGAGCAGTTCTTC
14 TRBD1 TRBJ1-2 TRBV7-2 . CASSLAARQGGYTF TGTGCCAGCAGCTTAGCGGCCCGACAGGGTGGCTACACCTTC
15 TRBD1 TRBJ2-7 TRBV5-4 . CASSLAAGGSYEQYF TGTGCCAGCAGCTTGGCGGCAGGGGGCTCCTACGAGCAGTACTTC
15 . TRBJ1-5 TRBV6-5 . CASSYSRDSNQPQHF TGTGCCAGCAGTTACTCGAGGGATAGCAATCAGCCCCAGCATTTT
15 . TRBJ2-1 TRBV7-2 few CASSLVAVPYNEQFF TGTGCCAGCAGCTTAGTTGCAGTTCCCTACAATGAGCAGTTCTTC
17 . TRBJ1-3 TRBV18 . CASSPDRSSPSGNTIYF TGTGCCAGCTCACCGGACCGATCTAGCCCCTCTGGAAACACCATATATTTT
16 . TRBJ2-7 TRBV18 once CASSPIPGGSSYEQYF TGTGCCAGCTCCCCTATCCCAGGGGGGAGCTCCTACGAGCAGTACTTC
14 . TRBJ1-5 TRBV19 few CASRHPGGNQPQHF TGTGCCAGTAGACACCCAGGTGGCAATCAGCCCCAGCATTTT
14 . TRBJ2-3 TRBV28 . CASSLLPGTDTQYF TGTGCCAGCAGTTTATTACCTGGCACAGATACGCAGTATTTT
15 . TRBJ1-1 TRBV11-3 . CASSSAARGNTEAFF TGTGCCAGCAGCTCCGCGGCCCGGGGGAACACTGAAGCTTTCTTT
18 TRBD2 TRBJ2-3 TRBV5-8 . CASSPVASGGARADTQYF TGTGCCAGCAGCCCGGTGGCTAGCGGGGGGGCTCGGGCAGATACGCAGTATTTT
16 TRBD1 TRBJ1-5 TRBV28 once CASSSGSGGEVQPQHF TGTGCCAGCAGTTCCGGGTCAGGGGGGGAGGTACAGCCCCAGCATTTT
14 . TRBJ2-7 TRBV19 once CASSIAGGTYEQYF TGTGCCAGTAGTATAGCAGGGGGGACCTACGAGCAGTACTTC
12 . TRBJ2-2 TRBV11-3 once CASSRNPGELFF TGTGCCAGCAGCCGTAATCCCGGGGAGCTGTTTTTT
13 . TRBJ1-1 TRBV11-3 . CASSSTLATEAFF TGTGCCAGCAGCTCAACACTGGCCACTGAAGCTTTCTTT
17 TRBD1 TRBJ1-5 TRBV4-3 . CASSQALGTGLNQPQHF TGCGCCAGCAGCCAAGCCCTGGGGACAGGGTTGAATCAGCCCCAGCATTTT
14 . TRBJ1-6 TRBV18 . CASSPSRAESPLHF TGTGCCAGCTCACCGTCGAGGGCCGAATCACCCCTCCACTTT
14 . TRBJ2-1 TRBV29-1 . CSVPRGGQVNEQFF TGCAGCGTCCCCCGGGGGGGACAGGTGAATGAGCAGTTCTTC
14 TRBD2 TRBJ2-7 TRBV28 . CASLGREGSYEQYF TGTGCCAGTCTTGGGCGGGAGGGCTCCTACGAGCAGTACTTC
14 . TRBJ1-1 TRBV10-2 . CASSEYSGNTEAFF TGCGCCAGCAGTGAGTACAGCGGAAACACTGAAGCTTTCTTT
18 . TRBJ1-3 TRBV6-2/TRBV6-3 . CASSYSPPQGTARNTIYF TGTGCCAGCAGTTACTCGCCTCCCCAGGGAACTGCCCGAAACACCATATATTTT
18 TRBD2 TRBJ2-3 TRBV3-1/TRBV3-2 . CASSQNRAGGLGSATQYF TGTGCCAGCAGCCAAAACCGAGCGGGGGGGCTAGGGTCTGCTACGCAGTATTTT
13 TRBD1 TRBJ1-1 TRBV12-3/TRBV12-4 . CASILTGATEAFF TGTGCCAGCATCCTGACAGGGGCCACTGAAGCTTTCTTT
15 TRBD1 TRBJ2-2 TRBV27 large CASSWTGGNTGELFF TGTGCCAGCAGTTGGACAGGGGGCAACACCGGGGAGCTGTTTTTT
12 TRBD1 TRBJ1-5 TRBV15 . CATSRTGYRQHF TGTGCCACCAGCCGGACAGGGTACCGCCAGCATTTT
15 . TRBJ1-6 TRBV30 . CAWSVLSRVDSPLHF TGTGCCTGGAGTGTACTTTCCAGGGTTGATTCACCCCTCCACTTT
15 . TRBJ2-1 TRBV19 few CASSIYVTSYNEQFF TGTGCCAGTAGTATTTATGTTACCTCCTACAATGAGCAGTTCTTC